This T cell receptor beta chain was documented in a study of blood T cell repertoires in COVID-19. Study-wide background: Acute and convalescent COVID-19 samples came from the United States, Italy and Spain.

Grouping used clinical history reported by participants in a survey and questionnaire. Cohort 3 recovery required two negative PCRs, clearance, or symptom resolution. With 0 bases clipped from V and 4 bases from J, the junction kept 2 bases outside the gene matches. There are 14 residues in the CDR3. Germline V gene lookup returns CDR1 MRHNA and CDR2 SNTAGT. In the source study's methods: Reference gene primer amplification yielded estimated nucleated cell counts. Sequencing used immunoSEQ multiplex PCR; TCRdb keeps in-frame clones, though not all of them. Clonal size and the V and J genes are those of that table, whereas D and trimming came from the DNA. The sample consists of some 220,000 clones, about 88% of them appearing once. This clone was observed a single time.

The clonotype originates from a woman aged 30 to 39 who had recovered from COVID-19. This rearrangement joins TRBV6-4 to TRBJ1-2, with 7 nucleotides matching TRBD1. The sequenced sample consisted of PBMCs or T cells enriched from blood (not recorded which). The CDR3 nucleotides read TGTGCCAGCAGTGACTCAGGGGGCGGCTATGGCTACACCTTC. This translates into CASSDSGGGYGYTF.